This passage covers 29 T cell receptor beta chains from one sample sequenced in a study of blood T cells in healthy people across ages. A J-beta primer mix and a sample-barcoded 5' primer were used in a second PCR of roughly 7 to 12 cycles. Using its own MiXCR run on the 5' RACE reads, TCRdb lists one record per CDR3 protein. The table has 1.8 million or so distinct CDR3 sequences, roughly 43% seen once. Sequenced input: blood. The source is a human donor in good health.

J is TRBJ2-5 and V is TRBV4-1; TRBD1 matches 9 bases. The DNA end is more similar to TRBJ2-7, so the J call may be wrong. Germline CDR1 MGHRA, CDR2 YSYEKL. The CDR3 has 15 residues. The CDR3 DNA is TGCGCCAGCAGCCTCCGGGACAGGGATCGAAACGAGCAGTACTTC. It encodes CASSLRDRDRNEQYF.

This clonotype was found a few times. The CDR3 DNA follows: TGCGCCAGCAGCCAAGAATACCAAAATCAATACAATGAGCAGTTCTTC. Translated, it gives CASSQEYQNQYNEQFF. The chain combines TRBV4-3 with TRBJ2-1; D is unclear. Germline lookup yields CDR1 LGHNA and CDR2 YSLEER. Trimming took off 0 bases at V and 4 bases at J, with 13 bases between the two ends. The CDR3 consists of 16 residues.

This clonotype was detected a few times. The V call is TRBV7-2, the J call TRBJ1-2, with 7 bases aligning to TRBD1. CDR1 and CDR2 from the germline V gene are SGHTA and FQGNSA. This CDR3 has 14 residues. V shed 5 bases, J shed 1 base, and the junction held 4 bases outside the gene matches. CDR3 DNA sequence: TGTGCCAGCAGCCGGGACAGTTTTAACTATGGCTACACCTTC. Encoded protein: CASSRDSFNYGYTF.

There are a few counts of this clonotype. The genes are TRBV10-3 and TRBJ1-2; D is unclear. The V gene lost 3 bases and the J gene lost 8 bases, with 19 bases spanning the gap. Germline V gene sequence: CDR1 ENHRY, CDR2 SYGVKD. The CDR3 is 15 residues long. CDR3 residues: CAISDPSIWAGGYTF. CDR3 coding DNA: TGTGCCATCAGTGACCCCAGTATCTGGGCTGGAGGCTACACCTTC.

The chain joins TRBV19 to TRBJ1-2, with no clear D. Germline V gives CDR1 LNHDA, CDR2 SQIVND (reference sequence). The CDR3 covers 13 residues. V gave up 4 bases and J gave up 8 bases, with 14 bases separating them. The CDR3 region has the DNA TGTGCCAGTAGTACACACCTGACCGGCGGCTACACCTTC. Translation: CASSTHLTGGYTF.

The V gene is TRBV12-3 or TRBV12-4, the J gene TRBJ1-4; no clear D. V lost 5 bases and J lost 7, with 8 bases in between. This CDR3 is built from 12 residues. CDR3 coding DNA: TGTGCCAGCAGTATGTACAGTGAAAAACTGTTTTTT. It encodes CASSMYSEKLFF.

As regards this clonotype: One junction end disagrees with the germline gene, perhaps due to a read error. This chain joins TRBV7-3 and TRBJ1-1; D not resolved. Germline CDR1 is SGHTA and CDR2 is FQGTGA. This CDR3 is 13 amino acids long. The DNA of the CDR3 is TGTGTCAGCAGCTTAAATTCTTTCGCTGAAGCTTTCTTT. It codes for CVSSLNSFAEAFF.

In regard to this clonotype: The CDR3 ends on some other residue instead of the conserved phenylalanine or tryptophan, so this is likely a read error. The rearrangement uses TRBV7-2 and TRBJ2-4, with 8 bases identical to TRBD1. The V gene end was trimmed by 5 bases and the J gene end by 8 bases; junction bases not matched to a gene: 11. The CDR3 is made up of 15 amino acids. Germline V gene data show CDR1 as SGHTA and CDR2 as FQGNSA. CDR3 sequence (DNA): TGTGCCAGCAGCGGTCAGACAGGGGTTGAGGACATTCAGTACTGC. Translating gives CASSGQTGVEDIQYC.

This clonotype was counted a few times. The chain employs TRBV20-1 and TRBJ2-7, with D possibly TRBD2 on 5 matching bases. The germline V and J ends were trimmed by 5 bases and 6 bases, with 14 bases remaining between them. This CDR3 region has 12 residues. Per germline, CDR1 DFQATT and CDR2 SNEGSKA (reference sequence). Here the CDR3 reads CSARPSGGEQYF. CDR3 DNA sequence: TGCAGTGCTCGACCCTCAGGAGGCGAGCAGTACTTC.

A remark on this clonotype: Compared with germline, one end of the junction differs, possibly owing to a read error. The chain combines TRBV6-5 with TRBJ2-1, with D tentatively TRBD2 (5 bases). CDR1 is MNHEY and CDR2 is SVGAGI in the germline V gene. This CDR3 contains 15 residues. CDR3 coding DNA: TGTGCCAGCAGTTACGCGGGCCGCTCCCACAATGAGCAGTTCTTC. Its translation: CASSYAGRSHNEQFF.

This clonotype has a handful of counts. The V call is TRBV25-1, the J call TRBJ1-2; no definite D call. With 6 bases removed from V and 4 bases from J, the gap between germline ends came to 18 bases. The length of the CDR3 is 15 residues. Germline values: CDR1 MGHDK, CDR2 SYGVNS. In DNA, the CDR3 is TGTGCCAGCAGCCCTTTTGTGGGAGCTGTCTATGGCTACACCTTC. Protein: CASSPFVGAVYGYTF.

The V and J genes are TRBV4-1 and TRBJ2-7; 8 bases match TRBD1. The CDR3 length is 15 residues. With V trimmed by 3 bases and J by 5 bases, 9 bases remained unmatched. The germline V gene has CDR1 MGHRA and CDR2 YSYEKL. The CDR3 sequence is CASSHLGQGVDEQYF. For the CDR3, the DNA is TGCGCCAGCAGCCACCTCGGACAGGGCGTTGACGAGCAGTACTTC.

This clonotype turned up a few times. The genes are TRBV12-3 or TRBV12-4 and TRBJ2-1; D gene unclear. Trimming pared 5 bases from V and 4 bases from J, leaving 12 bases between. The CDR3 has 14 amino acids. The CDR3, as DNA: TGTGCCAGCAGTCCTATTCAGGATTACAATGAGCAGTTCTTC. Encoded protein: CASSPIQDYNEQFF.

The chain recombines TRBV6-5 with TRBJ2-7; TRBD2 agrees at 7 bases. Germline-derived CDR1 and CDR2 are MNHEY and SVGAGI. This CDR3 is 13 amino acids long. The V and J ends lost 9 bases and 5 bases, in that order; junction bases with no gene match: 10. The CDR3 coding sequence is TGTGCCAGTTCCCCGGGAGGAACCCACGAGCAGTACTTC. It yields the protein CASSPGGTHEQYF.

The CDR3 DNA is TGCAGCGTAACAGGGGCCGAGCAGTTCTTC. Translation: CSVTGAEQFF. The V gene is TRBV29-1, the J gene TRBJ2-1; 7 nucleotides align to TRBD1. Germline-derived CDR1 and CDR2 are SQVTM and ANQGSEA. The length of the CDR3 is 10 residues. The junction had 3 bases not matched to a gene; V was cut back by 6 bases and J by 10 bases.

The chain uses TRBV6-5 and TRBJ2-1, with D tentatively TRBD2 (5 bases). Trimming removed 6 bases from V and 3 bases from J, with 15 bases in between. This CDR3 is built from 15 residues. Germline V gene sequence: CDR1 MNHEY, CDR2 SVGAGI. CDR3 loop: CASSRLNPLYNEQFF. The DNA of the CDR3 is TGTGCCAGCAGCAGACTAAATCCCCTCTACAATGAGCAGTTCTTC.

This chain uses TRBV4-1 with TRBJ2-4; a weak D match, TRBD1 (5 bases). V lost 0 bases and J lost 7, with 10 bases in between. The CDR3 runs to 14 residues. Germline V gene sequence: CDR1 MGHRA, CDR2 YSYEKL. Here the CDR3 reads CASSQDKGYNIQYF. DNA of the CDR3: TGCGCCAGCAGCCAAGATAAGGGGTACAACATTCAGTACTTC.

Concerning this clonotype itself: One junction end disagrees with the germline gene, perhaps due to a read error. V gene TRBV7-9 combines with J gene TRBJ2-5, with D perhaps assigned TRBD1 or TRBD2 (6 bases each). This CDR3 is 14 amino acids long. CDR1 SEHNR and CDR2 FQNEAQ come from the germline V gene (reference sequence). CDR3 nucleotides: TGTGCCAGCACCTTAATGGGGGGCGAGGAGACCCAGTACTTC. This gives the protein CASTLMGGEETQYF.

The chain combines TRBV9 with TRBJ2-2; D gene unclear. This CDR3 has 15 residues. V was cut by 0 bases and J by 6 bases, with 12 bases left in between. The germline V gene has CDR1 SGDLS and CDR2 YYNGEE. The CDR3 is CASSVVGRTPGELFF. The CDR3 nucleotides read TGTGCCAGCAGCGTAGTAGGACGCACCCCCGGGGAGCTGTTTTTT. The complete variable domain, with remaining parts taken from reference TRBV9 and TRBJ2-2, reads DSGVTQTPKHLITATGQRVTLRCSPRSGDLSVYWYQQSLDQGLQFLIQYYNGEERAKGNILERFSAQQFPDLHSELNLSSLELGDSALYFCASSVVGRTPGELFFGEGSRLTVL.

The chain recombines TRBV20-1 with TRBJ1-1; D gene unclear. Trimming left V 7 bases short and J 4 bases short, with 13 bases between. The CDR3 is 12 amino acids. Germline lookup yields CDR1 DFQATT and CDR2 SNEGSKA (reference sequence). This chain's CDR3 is CSVVGRTTEAFF. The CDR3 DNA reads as TGCAGTGTGGTAGGTCGGACCACTGAAGCTTTCTTT.

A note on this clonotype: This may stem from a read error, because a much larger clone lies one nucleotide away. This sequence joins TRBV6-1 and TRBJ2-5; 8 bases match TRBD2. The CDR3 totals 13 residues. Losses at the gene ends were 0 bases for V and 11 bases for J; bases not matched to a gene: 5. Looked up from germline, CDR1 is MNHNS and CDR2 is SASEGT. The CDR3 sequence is CASSEARPGGQYF. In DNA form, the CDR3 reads TGTGCCAGCAGTGAAGCGCGGCCGGGAGGGCAGTACTTC.

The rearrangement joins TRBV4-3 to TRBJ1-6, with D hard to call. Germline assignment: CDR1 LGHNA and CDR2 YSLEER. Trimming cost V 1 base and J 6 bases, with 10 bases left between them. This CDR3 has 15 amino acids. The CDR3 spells CASSQGVVPNSPLHF. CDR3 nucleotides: TGCGCCAGCAGCCAAGGAGTCGTACCTAATTCACCCCTCCACTTT.

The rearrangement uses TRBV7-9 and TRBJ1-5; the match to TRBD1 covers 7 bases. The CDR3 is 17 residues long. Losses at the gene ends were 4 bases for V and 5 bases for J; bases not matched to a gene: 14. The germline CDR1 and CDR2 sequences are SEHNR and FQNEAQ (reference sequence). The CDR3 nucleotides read TGTGCCAGCAGCTCAGAGATGAGGGGAGGGGGCGATCAGCCCCAGCATTTT. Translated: CASSSEMRGGGDQPQHF. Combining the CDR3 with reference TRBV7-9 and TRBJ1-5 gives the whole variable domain DTGVSQNPRHKITKRGQNVTFRCDPISEHNRLYWYRQTLGQGPEFLTYFQNEAQLEKSRLLSDRFSAERPKGSFSTLEIQRTEQGDSAMYLCASSSEMRGGGDQPQHFGDGTRLSIL.

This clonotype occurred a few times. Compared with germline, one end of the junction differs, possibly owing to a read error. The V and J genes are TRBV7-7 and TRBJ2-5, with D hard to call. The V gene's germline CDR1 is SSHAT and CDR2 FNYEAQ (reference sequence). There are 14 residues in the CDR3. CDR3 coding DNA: TGTGCTAGCAGCTTAAACCGCAACCAAGAGACCCAGTACTTC. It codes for CASSLNRNQETQYF. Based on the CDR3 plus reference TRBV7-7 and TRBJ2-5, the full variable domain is GAGVSQSPRYKVTKRGQDVTLRCDPISSHATLYWYQQALGQGPEFLTYFNYEAQPDKSGLPSDRFSAERPEGSISTLTIQRTEQRDSAMYRCASSLNRNQETQYFGPGTRLLVL.

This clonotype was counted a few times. The CDR3 protein is CAISTGGTGGIEDTEAFF. In DNA, the CDR3 is TGTGCCATCAGTACGGGGGGGACAGGGGGCATTGAGGACACTGAAGCTTTCTTT. This chain uses TRBV10-3 with TRBJ1-1; 12 nucleotides align to TRBD1. The germline gives CDR1 ENHRY, CDR2 SYGVKD. The trim removed 5 bases at V and 3 bases at J, leaving 13 bases unmatched. The CDR3 spans 18 residues.

The CDR3 DNA sequence: TGTGCCAATAGACTAGCGGGTGATACGCAGTATTTT. It translates to CANRLAGDTQYF. The gene calls are TRBV12-3 or TRBV12-4 and TRBJ2-3; 10 nucleotides match TRBD2. V was pared by 10 bases and J by 6 bases, with 4 bases of the junction left unmatched. The CDR3 contains 12 residues.

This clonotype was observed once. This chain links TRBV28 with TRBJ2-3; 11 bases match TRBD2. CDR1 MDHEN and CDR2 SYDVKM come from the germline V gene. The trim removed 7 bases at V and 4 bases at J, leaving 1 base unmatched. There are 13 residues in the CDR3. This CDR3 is CASKTSGADTQYF. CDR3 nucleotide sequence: TGTGCCAGCAAGACTAGCGGGGCAGATACGCAGTATTTT.

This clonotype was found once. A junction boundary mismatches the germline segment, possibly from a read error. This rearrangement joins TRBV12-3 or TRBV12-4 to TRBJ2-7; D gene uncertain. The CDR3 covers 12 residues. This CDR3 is CASSLYSYGQYF. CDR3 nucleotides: TGTGCCAGCAGTCTTTACAGCTACGGGCAGTACTTC.

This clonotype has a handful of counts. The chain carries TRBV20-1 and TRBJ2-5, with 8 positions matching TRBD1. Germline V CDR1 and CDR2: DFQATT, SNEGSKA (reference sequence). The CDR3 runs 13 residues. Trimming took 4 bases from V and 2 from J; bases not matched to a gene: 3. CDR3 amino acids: CSATDRAQETQYF. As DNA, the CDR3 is TGCAGTGCTACGGACAGGGCACAAGAGACCCAGTACTTC.